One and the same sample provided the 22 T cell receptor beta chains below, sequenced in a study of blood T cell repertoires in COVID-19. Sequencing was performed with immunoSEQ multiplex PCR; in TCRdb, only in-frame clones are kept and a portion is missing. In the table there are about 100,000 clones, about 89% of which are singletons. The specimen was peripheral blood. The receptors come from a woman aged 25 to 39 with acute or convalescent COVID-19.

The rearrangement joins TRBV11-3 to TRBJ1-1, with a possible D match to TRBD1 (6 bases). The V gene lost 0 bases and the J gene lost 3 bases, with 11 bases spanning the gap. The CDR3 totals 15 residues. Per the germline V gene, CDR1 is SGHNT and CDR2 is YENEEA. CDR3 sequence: CASSLDTQGYTEAFF. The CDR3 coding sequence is TGTGCCAGCAGCTTAGACACTCAGGGGTACACTGAAGCTTTCTTT. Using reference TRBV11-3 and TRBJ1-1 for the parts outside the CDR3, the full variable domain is EAGVVQSPRYKIIEKKQPVAFWCNPISGHNTLYWYLQNLGQGPELLIRYENEEAVDDSQLPKDRFSAERLKGVDSTLKIQPAELGDSAVYLCASSLDTQGYTEAFFGQGTRLTVV.

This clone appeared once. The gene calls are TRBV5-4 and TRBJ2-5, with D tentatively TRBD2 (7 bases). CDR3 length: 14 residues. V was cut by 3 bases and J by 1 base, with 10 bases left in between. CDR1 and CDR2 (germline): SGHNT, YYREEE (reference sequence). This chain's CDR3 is CASSWGGLQETQYF. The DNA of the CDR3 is TGTGCCAGCAGCTGGGGGGGGCTCCAAGAGACCCAGTACTTC.

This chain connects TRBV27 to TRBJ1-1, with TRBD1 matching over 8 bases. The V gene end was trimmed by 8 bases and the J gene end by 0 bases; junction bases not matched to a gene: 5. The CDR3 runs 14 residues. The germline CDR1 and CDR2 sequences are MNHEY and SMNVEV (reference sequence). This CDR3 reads CASGGTGVNTEAFF. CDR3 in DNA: TGTGCCAGCGGAGGGACAGGAGTGAACACTGAAGCTTTCTTT.

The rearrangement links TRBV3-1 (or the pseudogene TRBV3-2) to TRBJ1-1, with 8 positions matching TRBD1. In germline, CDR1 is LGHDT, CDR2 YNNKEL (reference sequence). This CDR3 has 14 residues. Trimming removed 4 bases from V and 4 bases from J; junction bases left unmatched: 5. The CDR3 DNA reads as TGTGCCAGCAGCCGACGCACAGGGGGCACTGAAGCTTTCTTT. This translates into CASSRRTGGTEAFF.

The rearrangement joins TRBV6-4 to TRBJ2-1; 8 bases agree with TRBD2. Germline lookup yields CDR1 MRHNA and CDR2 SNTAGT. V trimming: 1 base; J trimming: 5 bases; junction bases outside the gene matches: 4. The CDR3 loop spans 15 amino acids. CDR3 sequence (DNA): TGTGCCAGCAGTGACTTCCGGGAGGGAGACAATGAGCAGTTCTTC. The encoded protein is CASSDFREGDNEQFF.

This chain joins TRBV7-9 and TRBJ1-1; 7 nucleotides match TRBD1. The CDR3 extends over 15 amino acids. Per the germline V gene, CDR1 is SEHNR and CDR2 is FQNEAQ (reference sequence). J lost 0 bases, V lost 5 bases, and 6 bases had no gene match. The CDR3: CASSTRTGMNTEAFF. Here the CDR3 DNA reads TGTGCCAGCAGCACGAGGACAGGCATGAACACTGAAGCTTTCTTT.

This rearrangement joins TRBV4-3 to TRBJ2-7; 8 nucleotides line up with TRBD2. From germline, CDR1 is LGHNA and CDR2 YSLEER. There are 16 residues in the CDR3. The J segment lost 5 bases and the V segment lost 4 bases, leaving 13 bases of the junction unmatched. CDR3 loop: CASSRAGGAQIDEQYF. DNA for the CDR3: TGCGCCAGCAGCCGTGCCGGGGGGGCTCAGATCGACGAGCAGTACTTC.

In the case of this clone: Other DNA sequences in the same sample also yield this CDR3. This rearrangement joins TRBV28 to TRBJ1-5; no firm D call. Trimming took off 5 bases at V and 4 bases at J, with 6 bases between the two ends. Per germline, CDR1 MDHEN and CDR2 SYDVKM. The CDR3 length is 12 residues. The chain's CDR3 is CASSVNNQPQHF. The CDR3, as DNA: TGTGCCAGCAGTGTCAATAATCAGCCCCAGCATTTT.

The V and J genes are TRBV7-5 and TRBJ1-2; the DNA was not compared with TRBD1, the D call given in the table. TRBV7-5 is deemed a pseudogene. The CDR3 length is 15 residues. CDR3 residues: CARSLAMPGNYGYTF. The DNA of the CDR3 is TGTGCCAGAAGCTTAGCGATGCCAGGGAACTATGGCTACACCTTC.

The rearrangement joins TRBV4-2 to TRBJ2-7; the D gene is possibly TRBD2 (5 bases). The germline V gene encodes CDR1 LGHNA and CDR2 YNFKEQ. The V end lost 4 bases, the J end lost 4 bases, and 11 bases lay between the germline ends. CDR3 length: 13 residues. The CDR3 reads CASSPSGGYEQYF. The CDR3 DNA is TGTGCCAGCAGCCCCTCCGGCGGGTACGAGCAGTACTTC.

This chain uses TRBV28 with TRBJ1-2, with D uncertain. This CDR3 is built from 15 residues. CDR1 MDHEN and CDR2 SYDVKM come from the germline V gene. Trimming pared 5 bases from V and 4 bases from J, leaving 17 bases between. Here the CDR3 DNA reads TGTGCCAGCAGTGCCACGAGCGGGCTCTCCTATGGCTACACCTTC. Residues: CASSATSGLSYGYTF.

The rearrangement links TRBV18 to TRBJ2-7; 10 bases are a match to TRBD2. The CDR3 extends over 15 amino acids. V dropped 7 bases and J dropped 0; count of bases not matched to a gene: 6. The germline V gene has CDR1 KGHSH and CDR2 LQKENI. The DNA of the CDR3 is TGTGCCAGCTTCGATAGCGGGGGGCTCTCCTACGAGCAGTACTTC. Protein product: CASFDSGGLSYEQYF.

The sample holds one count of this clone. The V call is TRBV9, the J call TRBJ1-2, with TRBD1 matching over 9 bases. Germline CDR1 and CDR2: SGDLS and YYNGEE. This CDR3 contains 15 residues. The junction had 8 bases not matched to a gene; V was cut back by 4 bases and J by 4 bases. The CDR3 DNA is TGTGCCAGCAGCCCCCAGCGACAGGGGGTCTATGGCTACACCTTC. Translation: CASSPQRQGVYGYTF.

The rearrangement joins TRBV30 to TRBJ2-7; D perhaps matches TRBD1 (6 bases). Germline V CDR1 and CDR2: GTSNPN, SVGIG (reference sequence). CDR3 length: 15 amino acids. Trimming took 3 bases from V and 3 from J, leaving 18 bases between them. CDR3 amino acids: CAWRTRQAGFYEQYF. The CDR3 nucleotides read TGTGCCTGGAGGACGAGACAGGCTGGATTCTACGAGCAGTACTTC.

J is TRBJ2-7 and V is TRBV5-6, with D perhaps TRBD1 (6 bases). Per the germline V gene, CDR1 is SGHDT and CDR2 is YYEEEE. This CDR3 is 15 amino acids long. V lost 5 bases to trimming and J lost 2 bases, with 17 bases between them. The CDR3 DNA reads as TGTGCCAGCAGTTCGGCGGACAGAGTTACCTACGAGCAGTACTTC. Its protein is CASSSADRVTYEQYF.

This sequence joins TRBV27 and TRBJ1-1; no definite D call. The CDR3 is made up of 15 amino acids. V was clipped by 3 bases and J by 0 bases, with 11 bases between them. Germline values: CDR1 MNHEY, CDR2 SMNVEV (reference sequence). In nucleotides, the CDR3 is TGTGCCAGCAGTTTGAATCCAGTCATGAACACTGAAGCTTTCTTT. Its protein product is CASSLNPVMNTEAFF.

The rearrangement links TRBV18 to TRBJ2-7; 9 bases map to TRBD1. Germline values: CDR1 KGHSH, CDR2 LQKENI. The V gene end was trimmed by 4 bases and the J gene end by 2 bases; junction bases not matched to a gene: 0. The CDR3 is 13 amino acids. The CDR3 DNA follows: TGTGCCAGCTCACGGACAGGGGCCTACGAGCAGTACTTC. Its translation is CASSRTGAYEQYF.

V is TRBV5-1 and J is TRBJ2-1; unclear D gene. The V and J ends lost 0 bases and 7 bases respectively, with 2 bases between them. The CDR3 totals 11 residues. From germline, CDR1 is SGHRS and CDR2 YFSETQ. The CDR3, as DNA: TGCGCCAGCAGCTTGGCAAATGAGCAGTTCTTC. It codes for CASSLANEQFF.

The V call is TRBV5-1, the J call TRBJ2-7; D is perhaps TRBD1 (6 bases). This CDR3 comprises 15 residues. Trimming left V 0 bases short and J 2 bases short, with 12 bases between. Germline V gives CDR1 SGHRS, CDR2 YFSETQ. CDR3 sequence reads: CASSLAQGPAYEQYF. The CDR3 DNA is TGCGCCAGCAGCTTGGCCCAGGGGCCCGCCTACGAGCAGTACTTC.

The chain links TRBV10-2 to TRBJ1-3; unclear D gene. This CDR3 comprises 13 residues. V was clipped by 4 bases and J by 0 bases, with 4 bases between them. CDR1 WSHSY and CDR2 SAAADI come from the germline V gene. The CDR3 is CASSGHSGNTIYF. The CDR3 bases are TGCGCCAGCAGTGGACACTCTGGAAACACCATATATTTT.

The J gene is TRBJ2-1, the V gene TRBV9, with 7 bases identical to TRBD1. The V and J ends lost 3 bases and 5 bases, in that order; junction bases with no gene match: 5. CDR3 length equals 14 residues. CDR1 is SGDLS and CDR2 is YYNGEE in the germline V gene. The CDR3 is CASSAPGQHNEQFF. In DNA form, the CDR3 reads TGTGCCAGCAGCGCGCCGGGACAGCACAATGAGCAGTTCTTC.

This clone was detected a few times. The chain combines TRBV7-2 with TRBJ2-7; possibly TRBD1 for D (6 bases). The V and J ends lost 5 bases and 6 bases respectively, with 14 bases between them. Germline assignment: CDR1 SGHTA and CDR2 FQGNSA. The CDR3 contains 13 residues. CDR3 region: CASSNNRAGEQYF. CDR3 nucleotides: TGTGCCAGCAGCAACAACAGGGCTGGCGAGCAGTACTTC.